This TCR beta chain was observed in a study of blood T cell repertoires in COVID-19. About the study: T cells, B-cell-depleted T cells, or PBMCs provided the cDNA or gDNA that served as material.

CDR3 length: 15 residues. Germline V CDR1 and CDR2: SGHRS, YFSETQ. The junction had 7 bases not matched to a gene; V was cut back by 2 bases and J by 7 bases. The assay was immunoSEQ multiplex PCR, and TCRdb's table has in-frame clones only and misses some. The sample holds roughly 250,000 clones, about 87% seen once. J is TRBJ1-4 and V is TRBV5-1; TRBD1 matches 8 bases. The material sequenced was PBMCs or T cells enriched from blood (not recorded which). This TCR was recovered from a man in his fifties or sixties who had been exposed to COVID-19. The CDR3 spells CASSFRGQSGEKLFF. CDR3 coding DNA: TGCGCCAGCAGCTTCAGGGGGCAGTCGGGTGAAAAACTGTTTTTT.